One sample yielded the 11 T cell receptor beta chains listed below, sequenced in a study of vaccination and CD4 T cells after COVID-19. The Oncomine TCR Beta short-read assay was applied to DNA of cultured CD4+ T cells. Each CDR3 protein gets one entry after TCRdb re-called the PCR reads with MiXCR. The top ten hold 15% to 20% of the sample, which has 14,000 or so distinct CDR3 sequences, roughly a quarter seen once. Treatment here: approximately 9-day PBMC culture with coronavirus spike peptide pools or control peptides (ViraFEST assay). Their antigens are not known. The sample in question was CD4+ T cells from blood, cultured in vitro, obtained after SARS-CoV-2 vaccination. Every receptor here comes from a human donor who had recovered from COVID-19.

This chain joins TRBV5-1 and TRBJ2-3; no definite D call. Per germline, CDR1 SGHRS and CDR2 YFSETQ. There are 14 residues in the CDR3. V lost 4 bases and J lost 0, with 9 bases in between. CDR3 loop: CASSVTGSTDTQYF. The CDR3 nucleotides are TGCGCCAGCAGCGTCACCGGTAGCACAGATACGCAGTATTTT.

This chain joins TRBV11-3 and TRBJ1-3; tentative D call: TRBD1 (6 bases). Trimming took 1 base from V and 8 from J, leaving 12 bases between them. The germline CDR1 and CDR2 sequences are SGHNT and YENEEA. The CDR3 has 14 amino acids. The CDR3: CASSLGRTADTIYF. The CDR3 DNA sequence: TGTGCCAGCAGCTTAGGAAGGACAGCGGACACCATATATTTT.

This clonotype rates as medium-sized (0.01 to 0.1%). The chain links TRBV7-9 to TRBJ1-1; 7 bases line up with TRBD1. V shed 6 bases, J shed 1 base, and the junction held 5 bases outside the gene matches. The CDR3 covers 14 residues. Germline CDR1 reads SEHNR; CDR2 reads FQNEAQ (reference sequence). This CDR3 is CASSHGQANTEAFF. The CDR3 DNA sequence: TGTGCCAGCAGTCATGGACAGGCGAACACTGAAGCTTTCTTT.

This chain links TRBV6-5 with TRBJ1-2; the D is unclear. Trimming took off 4 bases at V and 3 bases at J, with 12 bases between the two ends. Germline lookup yields CDR1 MNHEY and CDR2 SVGAGI. This CDR3 region has 14 residues. The CDR3 protein is CASSSTLRDYGYTF. In DNA, the CDR3 is TGTGCCAGCAGTTCTACACTGAGGGACTATGGCTACACCTTC.

The CDR3 loop reads CASTFTDRRDQPQHF. CDR3 bases: TGTGCCAGCACCTTTACCGACAGGAGAGATCAGCCCCAGCATTTT. V is TRBV28 and J is TRBJ1-5; a possible D gene is TRBD1 (6 bases). V dropped 7 bases and J dropped 5 bases, with 18 bases sitting between them. Germline V lookup: CDR1 MDHEN, CDR2 SYDVKM. This CDR3 comprises 15 residues.

On this clonotype: The junction and the germline gene differ at one end; a read error may be behind it. This chain connects TRBV12-3 or TRBV12-4 to TRBJ1-5; D is uncertain. The CDR3 spans 12 residues. CDR3 bases: TGTGCCAGCAGTTATGAAGATCAGCTCCAGCATTTT. Translating it yields CASSYEDQLQHF.

This clonotype was counted once. The chain combines TRBV5-1 with TRBJ1-1; D is unclear. This CDR3 has 14 residues. Germline loops: CDR1 SGHRS, CDR2 YFSETQ. Trimming cost V 4 bases and J 1 base, with 11 bases left between them. The CDR3 sequence: CASSVAVSNTEAFF. The CDR3 bases are TGCGCCAGCAGCGTGGCTGTCTCGAACACTGAAGCTTTCTTT.

The chain carries TRBV20-1 and TRBJ1-4; 7 positions match TRBD1. Trimming at V came to 0 bases and at J to 10 bases, leaving 5 bases not matched to a gene. The germline V gene encodes CDR1 DFQATT and CDR2 SNEGSKA (reference sequence). This CDR3 comprises 13 residues. The CDR3 DNA follows: TGCAGTGCTAGAGATTCCAGGGGGGGAAAACTGTTTTTT. The encoded protein is CSARDSRGGKLFF.

This clonotype has only a few counts. One junction end disagrees with the germline gene, perhaps due to a read error. The rearrangement links TRBV7-7 to TRBJ2-7; TRBD1 aligns across 7 bases. This CDR3 has 15 residues. The germline gives CDR1 SSHAT, CDR2 FNYEAQ (reference sequence). DNA for the CDR3: TGTGCTAGCAGCTTAAGGGCAGGGGGTAGCTACGAGCAGTACTTC. Translated, it gives CASSLRAGGSYEQYF.

This clonotype was recorded a few times. The chain couples TRBV10-3 to TRBJ1-4, with a weak D call TRBD1 (6 bases). V shed 8 bases and J shed 7 bases, with 14 bases lying between them. The V gene's germline CDR1 is ENHRY and CDR2 SYGVKD. The CDR3 contains 13 residues. The CDR3 coding sequence is TGTGCCATCTCGGGCAGGGGCGGTGAAAAACTGTTTTTT. This sequence encodes CAISGRGGEKLFF.

The chain employs TRBV3-1 and TRBJ1-6; TRBD1 aligns across 7 bases. The CDR3 covers 15 residues. Germline lookup yields CDR1 LGHDT and CDR2 YNNKEL (reference sequence). With V trimmed by 4 bases and J by 10 bases, 10 bases remained unmatched. The CDR3 DNA follows: TGTGCCAGCAGCCCCTCCGGACAGGCTATCTCACCCCTCCACTTT. This gives the protein CASSPSGQAISPLHF. Supplemented by reference TRBV3-1 and TRBJ1-6, the full variable domain reads DTAVSQTPKYLVTQMGNDKSIKCEQNLGHDTMYWYKQDSKKFLKIMFSYNNKELIINETVPNRFSPKSPDKAHLNLHINSLELGDSAVYFCASSPSGQAISPLHFGNGTRLTVT.